Listed here is a single T cell receptor (beta chain). Its antigen is not identified. Sorted subsets were amplified in replicate PCRs using 200 ng DNA, some 31,000 T cell genomes. Repertoires were generated with immunoSEQ multiplex PCR, while TCRdb's copy carries only in-frame clones and drops some. This sample yields around 350,000 clones, of which around 70% are seen a single time; under 11% belongs to the top ten. Partitioning of CD4+ cells yielded a CD45RA+ naive subset and a CD45RA-negative memory subset. The germline V gene has CDR1 LNHDA and CDR2 SQIVND (reference sequence). The CDR3 length is 13 residues. The V segment lost 7 bases and the J segment 7 bases; nucleotides outside the gene matches: 6. The data belong to a study of shared clonotypes between healthy human individuals. Study context: Three men and a couple of women, aged 18 to 49, were donors.

The study, taken as a whole, reports: Sorted-subset sequencing, rarefaction showed, was incomplete despite large depth.

This receptor was obtained from a young man in good health. Sequenced sample: memory CD4+ T cells sorted from blood. As to subset: CD45RA-negative fraction. The chain joins TRBV19 to TRBJ1-4; 7 bases agree with TRBD1. The CDR3 spells CASTEGGFEKLFF. The CDR3 DNA reads TGTGCCAGTACAGAAGGGGGCTTTGAAAAACTGTTTTTT.